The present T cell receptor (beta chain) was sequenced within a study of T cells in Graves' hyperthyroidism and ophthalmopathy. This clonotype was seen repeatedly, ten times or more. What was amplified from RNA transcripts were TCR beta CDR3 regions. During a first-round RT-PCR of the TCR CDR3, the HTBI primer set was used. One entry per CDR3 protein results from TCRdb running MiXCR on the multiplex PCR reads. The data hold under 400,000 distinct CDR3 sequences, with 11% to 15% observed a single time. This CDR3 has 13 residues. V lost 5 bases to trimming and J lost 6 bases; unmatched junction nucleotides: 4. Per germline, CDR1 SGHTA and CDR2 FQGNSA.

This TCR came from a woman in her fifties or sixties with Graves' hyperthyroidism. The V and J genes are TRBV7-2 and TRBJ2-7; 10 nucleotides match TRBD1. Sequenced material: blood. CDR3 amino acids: CASSTDRGREQYF. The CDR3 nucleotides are TGTGCCAGCAGCACAGACAGGGGGCGCGAGCAGTACTTC.